The entry below describes one T cell receptor (beta chain). No antigen is known for it. Individually, cDNA molecules had unique molecular identifiers attached to them. TCRdb independently ran MiXCR on the 5' RACE reads; one entry per CDR3 protein. The data contain 50,000 to 65,000 distinct CDR3 sequences, around 12% of them seen just once; the ten biggest clones take up about 1.3%. V was trimmed by 5 bases and J by 9 bases, leaving 11 bases between them. The germline V gene has CDR1 SGHAT and CDR2 FQNNGV. The CDR3 has 12 residues. The data were obtained in a study of early T cells in non-severe SARS-CoV-2 infection. Study information: Sequencing targeted bulk RNA from unsorted whole blood, leaving chains unpaired. Study outcomes and limitations: VDJdb-based annotation leaned toward anti-spike CD8 responses and missed private and CD4 specificities.

This sequence was found in an adult who was a healthcare worker with PCR-confirmed SARS-CoV-2 infection or an uninfected control (not recorded which). Sequenced: whole blood. This chain connects TRBV11-2 to TRBJ2-1; no reliable D call. The CDR3 loop is CASSPLSTEQFF. DNA of the CDR3: TGTGCCAGCAGCCCCCTCTCCACTGAGCAGTTCTTC.